The 22 T cell receptor beta chains in this list originate from one sample, sequenced in a study of T-cell reconstitution after alpha-beta-depleted transplantation in children. Preparation of the TCRbeta library was carried out with unique molecular identifiers. TCRdb independently ran MiXCR on the PCR reads; one entry per CDR3 protein. The sample shows approximately 980,000 distinct CDR3 sequences, about 31% of them seen only once. Sequencing was performed on PBMCs, mostly from graft donor cells, taken 360 days after TCRalphabeta/CD19-depleted stem cell transplant. These receptors originate from a boy less than two years old who had a stem cell transplant for SCID, so the T cells may come from the graft donor.

The rearrangement joins TRBV20-1 to TRBJ2-1, with D perhaps given as TRBD1 or TRBD2 (5 bases each). The CDR3 is 15 amino acids. Germline-derived CDR1 and CDR2 are DFQATT and SNEGSKA (reference sequence). The V end lost 0 bases, the J end lost 3 bases, and 12 bases lay between the germline ends. The CDR3 reads CSARDVGTVYNEQFF. The CDR3 DNA follows: TGCAGTGCTAGAGATGTGGGGACGGTCTACAATGAGCAGTTCTTC.

The chain combines TRBV4-3 with TRBJ1-6; tentative D call: TRBD1 (5 bases). The CDR3 totals 14 residues. V was clipped by 1 base and J by 7 bases, with 8 bases between them. Germline CDR1 and CDR2: LGHNA and YSLEER. This CDR3 is CASSQAGWNSPLHF. The DNA of the CDR3 is TGCGCCAGCAGCCAAGCAGGGTGGAATTCACCCCTCCACTTT.

This sequence joins TRBV27 and TRBJ2-1; TRBD2 agrees at 16 bases. Trimming at V came to 10 bases and at J to 10 bases, leaving 4 bases not matched to a gene. The germline CDR1 and CDR2 sequences are MNHEY and SMNVEV (reference sequence). The CDR3 has 13 residues. The CDR3 bases are TGTGCCACCGGGGGACTAGCGGGGGGGGAGCAGTTCTTC. Its translation is CATGGLAGGEQFF.

This clonotype was seen a handful of times. The rearrangement uses TRBV3-1 and TRBJ2-5, with 7 bases lining up with TRBD1. Germline V CDR1 and CDR2: LGHDT, YNNKEL (reference sequence). This CDR3 spans 16 amino acids. J gave up 2 bases and V 7 bases, and 13 bases lay outside the gene matches. CDR3 DNA: TGTGCCAGCACCCGAATTTGGGGACAGAGACAAGAGACCCAGTACTTC. Translation: CASTRIWGQRQETQYF.

V gene TRBV29-1 combines with J gene TRBJ2-7, with D unclear. The CDR3 length is 12 residues. Germline lookup yields CDR1 SQVTM and CDR2 ANQGSEA. V was shortened by 5 bases and J by 4 bases, with 12 bases between the two germline ends. The CDR3 spells CSVRLESYEQYF. CDR3 in DNA: TGCAGCGTTAGGTTGGAGAGTTACGAGCAGTACTTC.

In its sample, this clonotype was seen a few times. The chain uses TRBV28 and TRBJ1-1, with 8 bases fitting TRBD1. Trimming removed 3 bases from V and 1 base from J; junction bases left unmatched: 7. The germline V gene encodes CDR1 MDHEN and CDR2 SYDVKM. The CDR3 totals 16 residues. The CDR3 DNA reads TGTGCCAGCAGTTTTCGCGACAGGGGCCCGAACACTGAAGCTTTCTTT. As protein: CASSFRDRGPNTEAFF.

This clonotype was observed at least ten times. The CDR3 DNA reads as TGTGCCAGCAGTCGAGTATCAGGGGGGACCCCTACGCAGTATTTT. Its protein product is CASSRVSGGTPTQYF. The chain employs TRBV12-3 or TRBV12-4 and TRBJ2-3; TRBD1 might be the D (7 bases). Trimming cost V 5 bases and J 8 bases, with 20 bases left between them. The CDR3 loop spans 15 amino acids.

This clonotype was detected a few times. The chain couples TRBV7-2 to TRBJ1-2; D is perhaps TRBD1 (6 bases). The CDR3 is 16 amino acids. V lost 3 bases, J lost 4 bases, and 18 bases lay in between. Germline V CDR1 and CDR2: SGHTA, FQGNSA. This CDR3 reads CASSFLWGAIGYGYTF. In DNA, the CDR3 is TGTGCCAGCAGCTTTTTATGGGGGGCGATTGGCTATGGCTACACCTTC. Together with reference TRBV7-2 and TRBJ1-2, the CDR3 gives the full variable domain: GAGVSQSPSNKVTEKGKDVELRCDPISGHTALYWYRQSLGQGLEFLIYFQGNSAPDKSGLPSDRFSAERTGGSVSTLTIQRTQQEDSAVYLCASSFLWGAIGYGYTFGSGTRLTVV.

The CDR3 DNA is TGTGCCAGCAGTTACGAGCGGGGATCCTACAATGAGCAGTTCTTC. Its protein is CASSYERGSYNEQFF. The rearrangement links TRBV6-5 to TRBJ2-1; 7 bases match TRBD2. Germline CDR1 is MNHEY and CDR2 is SVGAGI. This CDR3 has 15 residues. Trimming removed 2 bases from V and 1 base from J; junction bases left unmatched: 2.

DNA for the CDR3: TGTGCCAGCAGCGGGGTCATACTAGCGGGGAAAGAGACCCAGTACTTC. This encodes CASSGVILAGKETQYF. The chain carries TRBV12-3 or TRBV12-4 and TRBJ2-5; 10 nucleotides agree with TRBD2. The CDR3 extends over 16 amino acids. V lost 6 bases and J lost 3; bases outside the gene matches: 10.

This clonotype occurred a few times. J is TRBJ2-7 and V is TRBV6-5; 10 bases align to TRBD1. With 0 bases clipped from V and 3 bases from J, the junction kept 8 bases outside the gene matches. The CDR3 totals 17 residues. Germline V gene data show CDR1 as MNHEY and CDR2 as SVGAGI. CDR3 DNA: TGTGCCAGCAGTTACTCGGATCGTAGGACAGGGGGCTACGAGCAGTACTTC. It yields the protein CASSYSDRRTGGYEQYF.

The table lists this clonotype with a few counts. The chain has TRBV5-6 and TRBJ2-5; 7 nucleotides agree with TRBD1. Germline V gives CDR1 SGHDT, CDR2 YYEEEE. The V and J ends lost 2 bases and 4 bases, in that order; junction bases with no gene match: 8. The CDR3 is 15 residues long. Here the CDR3 reads CASSFGQVAGETQYF. CDR3 sequence (DNA): TGTGCCAGCAGCTTCGGACAGGTTGCGGGAGAGACCCAGTACTTC.

This clonotype was observed a handful of times. The rearrangement links TRBV11-2 to TRBJ1-1, with 11 bases identical to TRBD1. The germline CDR1 and CDR2 sequences are SGHAT and FQNNGV. J gave up 4 bases and V 5 bases, and 6 bases lay outside the gene matches. This CDR3 is built from 15 residues. This CDR3 is CASSQWDRGTTEAFF. As DNA, the CDR3 is TGTGCCAGCAGCCAGTGGGACAGGGGGACCACTGAAGCTTTCTTT.

The table lists this clonotype with a few counts. The rearrangement links TRBV29-1 to TRBJ2-7, with D possibly matching TRBD1 (6 bases). The V and J ends lost 5 bases and 3 bases respectively, with 11 bases between them. The CDR3 is made up of 12 amino acids. CDR1 is SQVTM, CDR2 ANQGSEA, per germline. CDR3 bases: TGCAGCGTTCCGGGACAAGGCTACGAGCAGTACTTC. Residues: CSVPGQGYEQYF.

This chain joins TRBV2 and TRBJ2-7; 7 positions match TRBD1. V trimming: 3 bases; J trimming: 4 bases; junction bases outside the gene matches: 3. In germline, CDR1 is SNHLY, CDR2 FYNNEI. This CDR3 spans 13 amino acids. CDR3 sequence (DNA): TGTGCCAGCAGTGACCGGGGACAGTACGAGCAGTACTTC. Translating gives CASSDRGQYEQYF.

This clonotype was found a few times. This chain connects TRBV5-1 to TRBJ1-2, with D perhaps matching TRBD1 (6 bases). The V end was cut by 0 bases, the J end by 7 bases, with 7 bases between. Germline-derived CDR1 and CDR2 are SGHRS and YFSETQ. The CDR3 has 12 amino acids. The CDR3 DNA reads TGCGCCAGCAGCTTGGACAGGGTTGGCTACACCTTC. This gives the protein CASSLDRVGYTF.

This clonotype was counted only a few times. V is TRBV20-1 and J is TRBJ1-4, with D unclear. The V gene's germline CDR1 is DFQATT and CDR2 SNEGSKA (reference sequence). Trimming took 3 bases from V and 2 from J, leaving 10 bases between them. The CDR3 covers 14 residues. CDR3 in amino acids: CSASRRMTNEKLFF. DNA for the CDR3: TGCAGTGCTAGTCGGCGGATGACTAATGAAAAACTGTTTTTT.

This clonotype was counted between two and nine times. The chain combines TRBV12-3 or TRBV12-4 with TRBJ1-1, with a weak D call TRBD1 (5 bases). The CDR3 is 11 amino acids. The V end was cut by 4 bases, the J end by 11 bases, with 11 bases between. CDR3 in DNA: TGTGCCAGCAGTTCCATCCGGGGGGCTTTCTTT. This encodes CASSSIRGAFF.

CDR3 sequence reads: CASSRLLDPGTQYF. The CDR3 bases are TGTGCCAGCAGCCGATTACTAGACCCCGGTACGCAGTATTTT. This rearrangement joins TRBV6-2 or TRBV6-3 to TRBJ2-3; TRBD2 is a possible D gene (5 bases). The ends were cut back, 6 bases at V and 8 bases at J, with 18 bases in the middle. The CDR3 runs to 14 residues. Germline values: CDR1 MNHEY, CDR2 SVGEGT.

This clonotype has a handful of counts. This chain links TRBV27 with TRBJ1-6, with D unclear. Germline values: CDR1 MNHEY, CDR2 SMNVEV (reference sequence). This CDR3 is built from 18 residues. Trimming removed 0 bases from V and 10 bases from J, with 22 bases in between. CDR3 DNA: TGTGCCAGCAGTTTATCCCTCCGGTCTCACCGTGACGGGTCACCCCTCCACTTT. This encodes CASSLSLRSHRDGSPLHF.

The J gene is TRBJ2-3, the V gene TRBV20-1, with 8 bases aligning to TRBD2. This CDR3 is built from 15 residues. V was pared by 3 bases and J by 3 bases, with 8 bases of the junction left unmatched. Germline V gene lookup returns CDR1 DFQATT and CDR2 SNEGSKA (reference sequence). The CDR3 here is CSARKRGGSTDTQYF. CDR3 nucleotides: TGCAGTGCTAGGAAACGGGGGGGAAGTACAGATACGCAGTATTTT.

This rearrangement joins TRBV15 to TRBJ2-5, with 11 bases that match TRBD2. After removal of 3 bases from V and 5 bases from J, the junction contained 8 bases not matched to a gene. Germline values: CDR1 LNHNV, CDR2 YYDKDF (reference sequence). This CDR3 has 16 amino acids. The CDR3 DNA reads TGTGCCACCAGCAGTGTTTCTAGCGGGGGGCACGAGACCCAGTACTTC. This gives the protein CATSSVSSGGHETQYF.